This T cell receptor beta chain was sequenced in a study of CD8 T cells in Susac syndrome. Study-wide background: The Susac syndrome patients that were sequenced included roughly 6 with active disease and eight in remission. At blood draw, Susac syndrome patients were therapy-naive, on corticosteroids, or on intravenous immunoglobulin alone.

The study sequenced TCR beta in blood CD8+ and CD4+ T cells. The junction had 2 bases not matched to a gene; V was cut back by 0 bases and J by 8 bases. CDR1 SGDLS and CDR2 YYNGEE come from the germline V gene. This CDR3 is built from 14 residues. RNA amounts of 0.5 to 1 ug underwent reverse transcription with random hexamers. With immunoSEQ multiplex PCR, TCR beta CDR3 was amplified across 54 Vbeta and 13 Jbeta. Using its own MiXCR run on the immunoSEQ multiplex PCR reads, TCRdb lists one record per CDR3 protein. The repertoire holds around 170,000 distinct CDR3 sequences, with 90% to 95% as singletons.

The chain couples TRBV9 to TRBJ1-6; 7 nucleotides agree with TRBD1. The sample taken for sequencing was CD4+ T cells from PBMCs. This TCR derives from a human donor with Susac syndrome. CDR3 sequence reads: CASSVEGADSPLHF. In nucleotides, the CDR3 is TGTGCCAGCAGCGTAGAGGGGGCGGATTCACCCCTCCACTTT.